These 31 T cell receptor beta chains originate from one sample sequenced in a study of blood T cells in healthy people across ages. The authors ran a second PCR of about 6 to 11 cycles using a sample-barcoded 5' primer and a J-beta primer mix. Using its own MiXCR run on the 5' RACE reads, TCRdb lists one record per CDR3 protein. The sample includes roughly 410,000 distinct CDR3 sequences, 45% to 65% of them seen just once. The sequencing input was blood. Receptors were obtained from a man aged 60-69 years in good health.

The chain has TRBV20-1 and TRBJ1-4; no clear D. The germline CDR1 and CDR2 sequences are DFQATT and SNEGSKA (reference sequence). Trimming took off 7 bases at V and 7 bases at J, with 16 bases between the two ends. The CDR3 contains 13 residues. The CDR3 is CSGYGSVGEKLFF. For the CDR3, the DNA is TGCAGTGGGTACGGCTCAGTGGGTGAAAAACTGTTTTTT.

This clonotype was seen more than once but under ten times. The V call is TRBV28, the J call TRBJ1-2; 7 nucleotides align to TRBD1. Per the germline V gene, CDR1 is MDHEN and CDR2 is SYDVKM. J gave up 0 bases and V 7 bases, and 8 bases lay outside the gene matches. This CDR3 has 15 amino acids. The CDR3 is CASIQGQGANYGYTF. The CDR3, as DNA: TGTGCCAGCATCCAAGGGCAGGGGGCTAACTATGGCTACACCTTC.

This clonotype was seen a few times. The chain carries TRBV7-9 and TRBJ2-4; 7 nucleotides agree with TRBD2. Looked up from germline, CDR1 is SEHNR and CDR2 is FQNEAQ (reference sequence). There are 15 residues in the CDR3. V was pared by 6 bases and J by 3 bases, with 8 bases of the junction left unmatched. CDR3 sequence: CASSRVSGGKNIQYF. CDR3 nucleotides: TGTGCCAGCAGTCGCGTTTCGGGGGGCAAAAACATTCAGTACTTC.

With respect to this clonotype: Just one base apart from a much larger clone, this may be a read error. The V call is TRBV7-2, the J call TRBJ1-4; the D gene is possibly TRBD1 (6 bases). Germline CDR1 reads SGHTA; CDR2 reads FQGNSA. The CDR3 has 15 residues. As DNA, the CDR3 is TGTGCCAGCAGCTCCCATTCCGGGACACGTGAAGAACTGTTTTTT. This encodes CASSSHSGTREELFF.

The gene calls are TRBV20-1 and TRBJ2-7; D might be TRBD1 or TRBD2, each matching 5 bases. The CDR3 is 17 residues long. Germline CDR1 reads DFQATT; CDR2 reads SNEGSKA (reference sequence). V was cut by 1 base and J by 0 bases, with 19 bases left in between. CDR3 sequence: CSARGSLGANLSYEQYF. Written as DNA, the CDR3 is TGCAGTGCTAGAGGTTCCCTCGGGGCGAACCTCTCCTACGAGCAGTACTTC.

The rearrangement joins TRBV29-1 to TRBJ1-1; tentative D call: TRBD1 (5 bases). The germline V and J ends were trimmed by 4 bases and 1 base, with 13 bases remaining between them. The CDR3 is 14 residues long. In germline, CDR1 is SQVTM, CDR2 ANQGSEA. The chain's CDR3 is CSVGDRVKNTEAFF. The DNA for the CDR3 is TGCAGCGTTGGGGACCGGGTAAAGAACACTGAAGCTTTCTTT.

Only one count was recorded for this clonotype. This could be a read error, since a much larger clone is one nucleotide away. V gene TRBV2 combines with J gene TRBJ2-7, with D possibly matching TRBD1 (6 bases). Deletions cut 6 bases from V and 1 base from J, with 10 bases between. Germline lookup yields CDR1 SNHLY and CDR2 FYNNEI. This CDR3 spans 13 amino acids. The CDR3 region has the DNA TGTGCCAGCAGACTCGGACAGTCCTACGAGCAGTACTTC. Translating it yields CASRLGQSYEQYF.

This clonotype was seen many times. The rearrangement links TRBV24-1 to TRBJ2-3, with unresolved D. Deletions cut 4 bases from V and 1 base from J, with 8 bases between. Germline CDR1 KGHDR, CDR2 SFDVKD. The CDR3 has 14 amino acids. CDR3 sequence (DNA): TGTGCCACCAGTGACTACCCGGGCACAGATACGCAGTATTTT. Its protein is CATSDYPGTDTQYF.

The chain joins TRBV29-1 to TRBJ2-1; no clear D gene. The germline V gene encodes CDR1 SQVTM and CDR2 ANQGSEA. Trimming shortened V by 6 bases and J by 10 bases, and 22 bases separated the two germline ends. This CDR3 is built from 14 residues. CDR3 nucleotide sequence: TGCAGCGTCCAGAGGTATTCGTCCTACAGCGAGCAGTTCTTC. Its translation: CSVQRYSSYSEQFF.

This clonotype occurred a few times. The rearrangement links TRBV3-1 to TRBJ2-6; perhaps TRBD2 as D (5 bases). Between the trimmed V and J ends, which lost 1 base and 0 bases, there was a span of 13 bases. The CDR3 is 18 amino acids. Germline CDR1 LGHDT, CDR2 YNNKEL (reference sequence). The CDR3 loop reads CASSQGGQFSSGANVLTF. CDR3 sequence (DNA): TGTGCCAGCAGCCAAGGAGGGCAGTTCAGCTCTGGGGCCAACGTCCTGACTTTC.

Only a few counts were recorded for this clonotype. V and J are TRBV7-2 and TRBJ2-7, with D perhaps matching TRBD2 (6 bases). V lost 5 bases to trimming and J lost 5 bases, with 13 bases between them. The germline CDR1 and CDR2 sequences are SGHTA and FQGNSA. This CDR3 region has 13 residues. CDR3 bases: TGTGCCAGCAGCCACCGACCGGGGGACGAGCAGTACTTC. This encodes CASSHRPGDEQYF.

The rearrangement joins TRBV29-1 to TRBJ2-7, with 9 bases fitting TRBD2. Germline trimming cut 7 bases from V and 9 bases from J; bases unmatched to any gene: 19. From germline, CDR1 is SQVTM and CDR2 ANQGSEA. This CDR3 comprises 15 residues. In DNA form, the CDR3 reads TGCAGCGCCAGACGTGGACGAGCGGGGGGAATGGGGCAGTACTTC. This encodes CSARRGRAGGMGQYF.

The V call is TRBV20-1, the J call TRBJ2-7; D possibly corresponds to TRBD1 (6 bases). The CDR3 has 14 amino acids. Trimming shortened V by 5 bases and J by 4 bases, and 18 bases separated the two germline ends. Germline V gives CDR1 DFQATT, CDR2 SNEGSKA (reference sequence). The CDR3 sequence: CSADSSGTRYEQYF. CDR3 nucleotides: TGCAGTGCTGACTCTTCCGGGACAAGATACGAGCAGTACTTC.

This clonotype has a count of ten or more. V gene TRBV7-2 combines with J gene TRBJ2-3, with unresolved D. The CDR3 runs to 13 residues. V was pared by 2 bases and J by 2 bases, with 5 bases between. CDR1 SGHTA and CDR2 FQGNSA come from the germline V gene. In DNA, the CDR3 is TGTGCCAGCAGCTTATCCGCCACAGATACGCAGTATTTT. Protein product: CASSLSATDTQYF.

In this sample, this clonotype turned up a few times. In DNA, the CDR3 is TGCAGTGCTAGGACAGGGGTCTACGAGCAGTACTTC. Translation: CSARTGVYEQYF. The chain is built from TRBV20-1 and TRBJ2-7, with 8 bases aligning to TRBD1. CDR1 and CDR2 from the germline V gene are DFQATT and SNEGSKA (reference sequence). The junction had 1 base not matched to a gene; V was cut back by 3 bases and J by 3 bases. The length of the CDR3 is 12 residues.

V is TRBV20-1 and J is TRBJ2-4; 7 bases are a match to TRBD1. The end of the DNA aligns better with TRBJ2-7, so the J call may be wrong. Germline CDR1 DFQATT, CDR2 SNEGSKA (reference sequence). The CDR3 length is 16 residues. The CDR3 protein is CSARPTAGTASYEQYF. The CDR3, as DNA: TGCAGTGCTAGACCGACGGCCGGGACAGCTAGCTACGAGCAGTACTTC.

This clonotype was found once. At one end the junction does not follow the germline gene, possibly because of a read error. This rearrangement joins TRBV5-1 to TRBJ1-2; no reliable D call. The germline CDR1 and CDR2 sequences are SGHRS and YFSETQ. CDR3 length: 14 residues. CDR3 residues: CASSLGQPLNGCTF. The DNA of the CDR3 is TGCGCCAGCAGCTTAGGGCAGCCCTTGAATGGCTGCACCTTC.

The rearrangement uses TRBV29-1 and TRBJ2-7, with 10 positions matching TRBD2. The CDR3 has 14 amino acids. Germline CDR1 SQVTM, CDR2 ANQGSEA. With 6 bases clipped from V and 3 bases from J, the junction kept 8 bases outside the gene matches. CDR3 in amino acids: CSVESRLAGYEQYF. CDR3 nucleotide sequence: TGCAGCGTCGAAAGTCGACTAGCGGGCTACGAGCAGTACTTC.

This chain links TRBV27 with TRBJ2-5, with TRBD2 matching 7 bases. This CDR3 has 16 residues. CDR1 is MNHEY and CDR2 is SMNVEV in the germline V gene (reference sequence). V dropped 2 bases and J dropped 13; count of bases not matched to a gene: 19. The DNA for the CDR3 is TGTGCCAGCAGTTTAGGGCGTGCTAGCGGTCGCTACGAGCGGTACTTC. It is translated as CASSLGRASGRYERYF.

The chain joins TRBV6-5 to TRBJ2-7; possibly TRBD1 for D (6 bases). Germline V CDR1 and CDR2: MNHEY, SVGAGI. The CDR3 spans 14 residues. V was cut by 4 bases and J by 2 bases, with 12 bases left in between. The CDR3 region has the DNA TGTGCCAGCAGTTTGGACAGAGAGCCCTACGAGCAGTACTTC. Translating it yields CASSLDREPYEQYF.

The rearrangement joins TRBV20-1 to TRBJ2-7, with TRBD2 matching over 11 bases. Trimming cost V 4 bases and J 5 bases; bases outside gene matches: 7. The CDR3 has 14 amino acids. CDR1 and CDR2 (germline): DFQATT, SNEGSKA (reference sequence). The CDR3 DNA reads TGCAGTGCTAAAGAACTAGCGGGAGTAAACGAGCAGTACTTC. Its protein product is CSAKELAGVNEQYF.

The chain recombines TRBV20-1 with TRBJ1-1; the match to TRBD1 covers 7 bases. Trimming removed 6 bases from V and 6 bases from J; junction bases left unmatched: 7. The CDR3 covers 12 residues. Germline CDR1 is DFQATT and CDR2 is SNEGSKA (reference sequence). The CDR3 is CSATPQGAEAFF. CDR3 nucleotides: TGCAGTGCGACTCCCCAGGGGGCTGAAGCTTTCTTT.

V usage is TRBV4-3 and J usage is TRBJ2-3; 7 nucleotides agree with TRBD2. Trimming at V came to 4 bases and at J to 1 base, leaving 17 bases not matched to a gene. Per germline, CDR1 LGHNA and CDR2 YSLEER. The CDR3 sequence is 19 residues long. In DNA, the CDR3 is TGCGCCAGCAGCCGAAGATCCGGGAAAGGGCTAGCGGGCACAGATACGCAGTATTTT. This translates into CASSRRSGKGLAGTDTQYF.

The sample holds many counts of this clonotype. This chain connects TRBV6-2 or TRBV6-3 to TRBJ1-5, with D tentatively TRBD1 (6 bases). In germline, CDR1 is MNHEY, CDR2 SVGEGT. There are 15 residues in the CDR3. With 7 bases removed from V and 5 bases from J, the gap between germline ends came to 18 bases. The CDR3 DNA follows: TGTGCCAGCAAGGCGGACAGTTGGGACTATCAGCCCCAGCATTTT. Translated: CASKADSWDYQPQHF.

Concerning this clonotype: An end of the junction does not agree with germline; a read error may underlie this. The chain links TRBV25-1 to TRBJ1-4, with 7 nucleotides matching TRBD1. Germline assignment: CDR1 MGHDK and CDR2 SYGVNS. The CDR3 is 14 residues long. The CDR3 DNA reads TGTGCCAGTAGTGACCGGGACAGACATGAAAAACTGTTTTTT. Its protein is CASSDRDRHEKLFF.

This chain connects TRBV5-1 to TRBJ2-1, with 15 bases lining up with TRBD2. Germline CDR1 and CDR2: SGHRS and YFSETQ. The trim removed 4 bases at V and 5 bases at J, leaving 7 bases unmatched. This CDR3 contains 17 residues. The CDR3 here is CASSTGLAGGPHNEQFF. The CDR3 DNA reads TGCGCCAGCAGCACCGGACTAGCGGGGGGGCCTCACAATGAGCAGTTCTTC.

The V call is TRBV27, the J call TRBJ2-1; D is ambiguous. Germline assignment: CDR1 MNHEY and CDR2 SMNVEV (reference sequence). CDR3 length: 14 amino acids. Trimming left V 3 bases short and J 2 bases short, with 8 bases between. CDR3 residues: CASSFRATYNEQFF. CDR3 bases: TGTGCCAGCAGTTTTAGGGCCACCTACAATGAGCAGTTCTTC.

The chain couples TRBV6-6 to TRBJ2-3, with D possibly TRBD1 on 6 matching bases. This CDR3 has 15 amino acids. Germline assignment: CDR1 MNHNY and CDR2 SVGAGI (reference sequence). V lost 6 bases, J lost 2 bases, and 15 bases lay in between. The CDR3 region is CASRRTVPYTDTQYF. The CDR3 DNA reads TGTGCCAGCAGGAGGACAGTACCTTACACAGATACGCAGTATTTT.

The J gene is TRBJ2-1, the V gene TRBV6-5, with 8 bases lining up with TRBD2. Per the germline V gene, CDR1 is MNHEY and CDR2 is SVGAGI. The CDR3 loop spans 15 amino acids. Trimming cost V 6 bases and J 2 bases; bases outside gene matches: 6. CDR3 in amino acids: CASSPGLAPYNEQFF. The CDR3 region has the DNA TGTGCCAGCAGCCCAGGACTAGCCCCCTACAATGAGCAGTTCTTC.

The chain links TRBV29-1 to TRBJ2-3, with 12 bases lining up with TRBD2. This CDR3 is 14 amino acids long. Germline CDR1 reads SQVTM; CDR2 reads ANQGSEA. Trimming cost V 6 bases and J 5 bases; bases outside gene matches: 6. The CDR3 DNA follows: TGCAGCGTCGGGACTAGCGGGCGCATAGATACGCAGTATTTT. Its translation is CSVGTSGRIDTQYF.

About this clonotype: With a much larger clone just one base away, this may be a read error. The V and J genes are TRBV29-1 and TRBJ2-5, with 7 positions matching TRBD2. Germline-derived CDR1 and CDR2 are SQVTM and ANQGSEA. CDR3 length: 17 amino acids. DNA for the CDR3: TGCAGCGCCTCGTGGGTAGCGGGCGATATGTACCAAGGGACCCAGTACTTC. It is translated as CSASWVAGDMYQGTQYF.